These T cell receptor beta chains were read from a single sample in a study of blood T cell repertoires in COVID-19. Repertoires were generated with immunoSEQ multiplex PCR, while TCRdb's copy carries only in-frame clones and drops some. The table has roughly 140,000 clones, roughly 79% seen once; the top ten hold approximately 8.2%. Sequenced input: peripheral blood. The receptors were gathered from a human donor in a cohort sampled during active COVID-19. Each CDR3 is given with its conserved first and last residue. A D gene is named only where the DNA matches it firmly. Clone sizes are given selectively: once, few, many, or a class where the clone is expanded.

CDR3 protein | CDR3 DNA | V gene | CDR3 length | clone size | J gene | D gene
CASSLGLAGGKGSYNEQFF | TGTGCCAGCAGCTTGGGACTAGCGGGAGGTAAAGGCTCCTACAATGAGCAGTTCTTC | TRBV11-3 | 19 | - | TRBJ2-1 | TRBD2
CASSSGGEYEQYF | TGTGCCAGCAGCTCCGGAGGAGAATACGAGCAGTACTTC | TRBV7-2 | 13 | - | TRBJ2-7 | -
CASSFGPEEEAFF | TGTGCCAGCAGCTTCGGGCCGGAGGAAGAAGCTTTCTTT | TRBV7-2 | 13 | - | TRBJ1-1 | -
CASSQDGGLEQYF | TGTGCCAGCAGCCAAGATGGCGGGCTCGAGCAGTACTTC | TRBV4-2 | 13 | - | TRBJ2-7 | -
CASSHIQNSGANVLTF | TGCGCCAGCAGTCATATCCAGAACTCTGGGGCCAACGTCCTGACTTTC | TRBV23-1 | 16 | once | TRBJ2-6 | -
CASSQGRTGAGANVLTF | TGCGCCAGCAGCCAAGGGCGGACAGGGGCTGGGGCCAACGTCCTGACTTTC | TRBV4-3 | 17 | once | TRBJ2-6 | TRBD1
CASSLGTGFSTNEKLFF | TGTGCCAGCAGCCTCGGGACAGGGTTCTCAACTAATGAAAAACTGTTTTTT | TRBV14 | 17 | - | TRBJ1-4 | TRBD1
CASSGQEHQPQHF | TGTGCCAGCAGTGGACAGGAACATCAGCCCCAGCATTTT | TRBV12-3/TRBV12-4 | 13 | - | TRBJ1-5 | TRBD1
CASSVGGDWQRYEQYF | TGTGCCAGCAGCGTAGGAGGGGACTGGCAGCGGTACGAGCAGTACTTC | TRBV9 | 16 | - | TRBJ2-7 | -
CASSQLGQGSNYGYTF | TGTGCCAGCTCCCAACTTGGACAGGGAAGTAACTATGGCTACACCTTC | TRBV18 | 16 | once | TRBJ1-2 | TRBD1
CASSQDLASGASYEQYF | TGTGCCAGCAGCCAAGATCTGGCTAGCGGGGCCTCCTACGAGCAGTACTTC | TRBV4-2 | 17 | once | TRBJ2-7 | TRBD2
CASSFSRGRGQPQHF | TGTGCCAGCAGCTTTTCCAGGGGGCGCGGTCAGCCCCAGCATTTT | TRBV28 | 15 | - | TRBJ1-5 | TRBD1
CASRPSLKLAGVPYEQYF | TGTGCCAGCAGGCCTAGCCTCAAACTAGCGGGAGTCCCCTACGAGCAGTACTTC | TRBV6-2/TRBV6-3 | 18 | - | TRBJ2-7 | TRBD2
CASSPTGEVYEQYF | TGTGCCAGCAGCCCCACAGGGGAAGTCTACGAGCAGTACTTC | TRBV3-1/TRBV3-2 | 14 | - | TRBJ2-7 | TRBD1
CASSLGRITNEKLFF | TGTGCCAGCAGTTTGGGCAGAATAACTAATGAAAAACTGTTTTTT | TRBV28 | 15 | - | TRBJ1-4 | -
CASSYTGGAGETQYF | TGTGCCAGCAGTTATACAGGGGGCGCAGGAGAGACCCAGTACTTC | TRBV6-5 | 15 | - | TRBJ2-5 | TRBD1
CASSQRQTYEQYF | TGTGCCAGCAGCCAGAGACAGACCTACGAGCAGTACTTC | TRBV5-4 | 13 | - | TRBJ2-7 | -
CASSPREPITYEQYF | TGTGCCAGCAGCCCCCGGGAACCCATAACCTACGAGCAGTACTTC | TRBV3-1/TRBV3-2 | 15 | - | TRBJ2-7 | -
CASSGLGGVHYGYTF | TGTGCCAGCAGTGGCCTGGGAGGGGTTCACTATGGCTACACCTTC | TRBV2 | 15 | - | TRBJ1-2 | -
CASSRGLARYEQYF | TGTGCCAGTAGTAGAGGACTAGCCCGCTACGAGCAGTACTTC | TRBV19 | 14 | - | TRBJ2-7 | TRBD2
CASSLDRGRIGQYF | TGTGCCAGCAGCTTAGATAGGGGCAGGATCGGGCAGTACTTC | TRBV11-2 | 14 | - | TRBJ2-7 | -
CASSLGQGAREQFF | TGTGCCAGCAGCTTAGGACAGGGGGCCAGGGAGCAGTTCTTC | TRBV7-8 | 14 | - | TRBJ2-1 | TRBD1
CASSYSMRNTEAFF | TGTGCCAGCAGTTACTCGATGAGGAACACTGAAGCTTTCTTT | TRBV6-6 | 14 | - | TRBJ1-1 | -
CASSLAPSGLYEQYF | TGTGCCAGCAGCTTGGCCCCTAGCGGATTATACGAGCAGTACTTC | TRBV5-6 | 15 | - | TRBJ2-7 | TRBD2
CASSRGTVQETQYF | TGTGCCAGCAGCCGGGGGACAGTCCAAGAGACCCAGTACTTC | TRBV7-9 | 14 | - | TRBJ2-5 | -
CASSRPGTSGRALLGTDTQYF | TGTGCCAGCAGCCGTCCCGGGACTAGCGGGAGGGCCTTGTTAGGGACAGATACGCAGTATTTT | TRBV28 | 21 | - | TRBJ2-3 | TRBD2
CASSPRGSGMETQYF | TGTGCCAGCAGCCCGCGAGGTAGCGGGATGGAGACCCAGTACTTC | TRBV5-4 | 15 | - | TRBJ2-5 | TRBD2
CASSFNTGELFF | TGTGCCAGCAGCTTTAACACCGGGGAGCTGTTTTTT | TRBV6-5 | 12 | - | TRBJ2-2 | -
CASSLEGVQGAEAFF | TGTGCCAGCAGCTTAGAAGGCGTACAGGGTGCTGAAGCTTTCTTT | TRBV7-2 | 15 | - | TRBJ1-1 | -
CAISESVQGKQYF | TGTGCCATCAGTGAGTCAGTACAGGGTAAGCAGTACTTC | TRBV10-3 | 13 | - | TRBJ2-7 | -
CASRYTSPDEQFF | TGTGCCAGCAGGTATACTAGCCCAGATGAGCAGTTCTTC | TRBV6-6 | 13 | once | TRBJ2-1 | -
CASFGQGNHEQYF | TGTGCCAGCTTCGGACAGGGTAACCACGAGCAGTACTTC | TRBV27 | 13 | once | TRBJ2-7 | TRBD1
CASRGTGDKNYGYTF | TGTGCCAGCAGGGGGACAGGAGACAAAAACTATGGCTACACCTTC | TRBV6-5 | 15 | - | TRBJ1-2 | TRBD1
CASKRIAGQPQHF | TGTGCCAGCAAGAGGATAGCCGGTCAGCCCCAGCATTTT | TRBV12-3/TRBV12-4 | 13 | - | TRBJ1-5 | -
CASSLGQGSTEAFF | TGTGCCAGCAGCTTAGGGCAGGGGAGCACTGAAGCTTTCTTT | TRBV7-2 | 14 | - | TRBJ1-1 | -
CASSPTAQGARGANVLTF | TGCGCCAGCAGCCCAACGGCGCAGGGGGCGCGTGGGGCCAACGTCCTGACTTTC | TRBV4-1 | 18 | - | TRBJ2-6 | TRBD1
CATCSGQRGNEQFF | TGTGCCACCTGTAGCGGGCAGAGGGGCAATGAGCAGTTCTTC | TRBV28 | 14 | - | TRBJ2-1 | TRBD2